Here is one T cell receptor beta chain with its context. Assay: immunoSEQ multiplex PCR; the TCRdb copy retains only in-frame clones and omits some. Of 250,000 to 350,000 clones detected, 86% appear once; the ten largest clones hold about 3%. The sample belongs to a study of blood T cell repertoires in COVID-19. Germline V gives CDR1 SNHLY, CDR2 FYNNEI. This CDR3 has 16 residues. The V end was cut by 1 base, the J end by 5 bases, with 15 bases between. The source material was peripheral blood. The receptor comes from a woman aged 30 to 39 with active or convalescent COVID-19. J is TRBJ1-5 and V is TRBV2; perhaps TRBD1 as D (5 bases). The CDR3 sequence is CASSEGGGRTDQPQHF. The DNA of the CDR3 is TGTGCCAGCAGTGAAGGGGGGGGACGGACCGATCAGCCCCAGCATTTT.